The TCR beta chain under discussion was sequenced for a study of beta chain features in type 1 diabetes. Study observations and caveats: Among patients with Type 1 diabetes, TCRB CDR3s were moderately but significantly shorter in every one of the four CD4+ subsets. Fewer insertions but more deletions were seen at VDJ junctions in type 1 diabetes patients.

Note on this clone: The antigen is unknown.

Every isolated RNA sample was fully reverse transcribed, so sequencing captured expressed TCRB transcripts. Libraries were prepared by immunoSEQ multiplex PCR; TCRdb keeps only in-frame clonotypes and omits some of them. Of about 360,000 clones in the sample, over 10% were seen once. V shed 6 bases and J shed 0 bases, with 10 bases lying between them. Looked up from germline, CDR1 is SGHNT and CDR2 is YYREEE (reference sequence). The CDR3 is 14 residues long. Each donor gave one heparinised blood draw averaging around 120 mL. The material sequenced was naive CD4+ T cells from blood. The V and J genes are TRBV5-4 and TRBJ2-4, with D perhaps TRBD2 (6 bases). This TCR derives from a woman aged 18-30 years with type 1 diabetes. CDR3 residues: CASTEAGAKNIQYF. The CDR3 region has the DNA TGTGCCAGCACCGAAGCGGGAGCCAAAAACATTCAGTACTTC. The full variable domain, completed using reference TRBV5-4 and TRBJ2-4, is ETGVTQSPTHLIKTRGQQVTLRCSSQSGHNTVSWYQQALGQGPQFIFQYYREEENGRGNFPPRFSGLQFPNYSSELNVNALELDDSALYLCASTEAGAKNIQYFGAGTRLSVL.